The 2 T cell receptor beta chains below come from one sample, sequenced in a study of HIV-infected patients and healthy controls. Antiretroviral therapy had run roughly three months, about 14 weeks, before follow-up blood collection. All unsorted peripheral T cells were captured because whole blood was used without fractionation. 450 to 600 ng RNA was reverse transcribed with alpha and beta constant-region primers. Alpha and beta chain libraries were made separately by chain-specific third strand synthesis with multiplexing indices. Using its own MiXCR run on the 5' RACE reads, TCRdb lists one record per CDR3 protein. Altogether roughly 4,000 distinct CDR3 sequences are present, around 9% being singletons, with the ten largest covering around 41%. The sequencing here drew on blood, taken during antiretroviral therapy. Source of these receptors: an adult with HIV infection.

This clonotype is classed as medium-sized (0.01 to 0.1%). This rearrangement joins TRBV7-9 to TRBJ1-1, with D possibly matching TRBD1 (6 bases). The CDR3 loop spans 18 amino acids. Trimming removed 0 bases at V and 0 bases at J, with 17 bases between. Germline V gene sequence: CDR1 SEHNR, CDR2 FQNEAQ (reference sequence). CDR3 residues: CASSLARGALQMNTEAFF. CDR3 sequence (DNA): TGTGCCAGCAGCTTAGCGCGGGGGGCTCTACAAATGAACACTGAAGCTTTCTTT.

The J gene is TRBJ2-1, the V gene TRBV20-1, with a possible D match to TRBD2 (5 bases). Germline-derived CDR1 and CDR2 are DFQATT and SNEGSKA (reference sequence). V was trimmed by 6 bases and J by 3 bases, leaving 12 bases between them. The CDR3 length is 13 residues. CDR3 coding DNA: TGCAGTGCCGCGGGCAAGTACTACAATGAGCAGTTCTTC. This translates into CSAAGKYYNEQFF.